Listed here is a single T cell receptor beta chain. The antigen remains unidentified. The data were taken from a study of shared clonotypes between healthy human individuals. Regarding the study as a whole: Tissues were not sampled, only blood, and their repertoires likely differ.

Profiling relied on immunoSEQ multiplex PCR, and the TCRdb table lists in-frame clones only, not all of them. The data contain 2 million to 2.5 million clones, approximately 95% of them singletons. With 5 bases removed from V and 2 bases from J, the gap between germline ends came to 13 bases. The germline V gene encodes CDR1 SGHTA and CDR2 FQGNSA. This CDR3 has 15 amino acids. The chain carries TRBV7-2 and TRBJ2-1, with D hard to call. The sequence derives from a young man in good health. Sequencing was carried out using naive CD4+ T cells sorted from blood. The subset was: CD45RA+ positively selected. CDR3 nucleotide sequence: TGTGCCAGCAGCGCTAGGTCGCCAGCCTACAATGAGCAGTTCTTC. As protein: CASSARSPAYNEQFF.